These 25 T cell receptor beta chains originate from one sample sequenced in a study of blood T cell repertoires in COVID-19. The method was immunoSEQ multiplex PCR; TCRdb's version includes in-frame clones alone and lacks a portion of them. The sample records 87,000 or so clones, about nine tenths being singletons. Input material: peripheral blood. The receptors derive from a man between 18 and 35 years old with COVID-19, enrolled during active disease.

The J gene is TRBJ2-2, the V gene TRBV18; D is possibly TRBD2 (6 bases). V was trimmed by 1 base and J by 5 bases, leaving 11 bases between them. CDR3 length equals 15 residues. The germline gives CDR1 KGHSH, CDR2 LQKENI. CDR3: CASSPQAGETGELFF. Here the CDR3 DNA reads TGTGCCAGCTCACCACAAGCGGGTGAAACCGGGGAGCTGTTTTTT.

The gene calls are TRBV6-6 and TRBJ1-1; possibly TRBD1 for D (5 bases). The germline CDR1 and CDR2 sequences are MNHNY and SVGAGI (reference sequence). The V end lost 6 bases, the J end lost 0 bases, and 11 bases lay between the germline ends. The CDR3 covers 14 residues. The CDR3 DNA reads TGTGCCAGCAGCCTGACAGTCATGAACACTGAAGCTTTCTTT. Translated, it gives CASSLTVMNTEAFF.

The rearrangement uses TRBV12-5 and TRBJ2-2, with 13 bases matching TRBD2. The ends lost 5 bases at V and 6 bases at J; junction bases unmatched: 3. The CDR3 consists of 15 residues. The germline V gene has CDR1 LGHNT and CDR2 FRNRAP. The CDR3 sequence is CASGLGLAGAGELFF. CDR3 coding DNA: TGTGCTAGTGGTCTAGGACTAGCGGGAGCCGGGGAGCTGTTTTTT.

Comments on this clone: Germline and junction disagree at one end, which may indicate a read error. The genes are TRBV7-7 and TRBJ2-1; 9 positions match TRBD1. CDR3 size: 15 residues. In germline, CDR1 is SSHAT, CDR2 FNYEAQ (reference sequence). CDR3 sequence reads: CASSRNRGPGNEQFF. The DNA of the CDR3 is TGTGCTAGCAGCCGGAACAGGGGGCCAGGGAATGAGCAGTTCTTC. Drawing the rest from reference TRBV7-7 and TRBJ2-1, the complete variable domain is GAGVSQSPRYKVTKRGQDVTLRCDPISSHATLYWYQQALGQGPEFLTYFNYEAQPDKSGLPSDRFSAERPEGSISTLTIQRTEQRDSAMYRCASSRNRGPGNEQFFGPGTRLTVL.

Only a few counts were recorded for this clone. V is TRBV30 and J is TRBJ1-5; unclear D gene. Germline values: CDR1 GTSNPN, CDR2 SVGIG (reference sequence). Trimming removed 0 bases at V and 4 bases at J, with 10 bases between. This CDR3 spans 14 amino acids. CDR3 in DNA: TGTGCCTGGAGTGTAAAACAGAAAAATCAGCCCCAGCATTTT. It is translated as CAWSVKQKNQPQHF.

The CDR3 DNA is TGTGCCAGCAGTTTGGGTTGGGGAGCGGGATCAACCTACGAGCAGTACTTC. This sequence encodes CASSLGWGAGSTYEQYF. The gene calls are TRBV28 and TRBJ2-7; 7 bases line up with TRBD2. This CDR3 is 17 amino acids long. After removal of 3 bases from V and 2 bases from J, the junction contained 13 bases not matched to a gene. Germline assignment: CDR1 MDHEN and CDR2 SYDVKM. Drawing the rest from reference TRBV28 and TRBJ2-7, the complete variable domain is DVKVTQSSRYLVKRTGEKVFLECVQDMDHENMFWYRQDPGLGLRLIYFSYDVKMKEKGDIPEGYSVSREKKERFSLILESASTNQTSMYLCASSLGWGAGSTYEQYFGPGTRLTVT.

The CDR3 is CSATLYNEQFF. DNA for the CDR3: TGCAGTGCTACCCTCTACAATGAGCAGTTCTTC. The chain carries TRBV20-1 and TRBJ2-1; D gene ambiguous. The CDR3 is 11 amino acids. Germline values: CDR1 DFQATT, CDR2 SNEGSKA (reference sequence). With 4 bases removed from V and 3 bases from J, the gap between germline ends came to 4 bases.

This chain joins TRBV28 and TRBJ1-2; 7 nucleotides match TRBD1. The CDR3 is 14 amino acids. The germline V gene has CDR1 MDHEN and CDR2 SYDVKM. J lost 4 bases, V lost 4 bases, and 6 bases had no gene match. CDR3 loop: CASSYQGVPYGYTF. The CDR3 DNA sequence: TGTGCCAGCAGTTACCAGGGGGTTCCCTATGGCTACACCTTC.

The CDR3 DNA reads TGTGCCAGCAGCCTACAGGGAGGGTCGAACACCGGGGAGCTGTTTTTT. Protein: CASSLQGGSNTGELFF. V and J are TRBV5-4 and TRBJ2-2; a possible D gene is TRBD2 (7 bases). The V end was cut by 4 bases, the J end by 0 bases, with 13 bases between. CDR1 and CDR2 (germline): SGHNT, YYREEE (reference sequence). This CDR3 has 16 residues. Using reference TRBV5-4 and TRBJ2-2 for the parts outside the CDR3, the full variable domain is ETGVTQSPTHLIKTRGQQVTLRCSSQSGHNTVSWYQQALGQGPQFIFQYYREEENGRGNFPPRFSGLQFPNYSSELNVNALELDDSALYLCASSLQGGSNTGELFFGEGSRLTVL.

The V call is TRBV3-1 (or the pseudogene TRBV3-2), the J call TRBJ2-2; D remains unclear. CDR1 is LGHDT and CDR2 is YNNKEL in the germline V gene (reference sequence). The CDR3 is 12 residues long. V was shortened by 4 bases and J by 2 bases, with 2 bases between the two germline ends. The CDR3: CASSLNTGELFF. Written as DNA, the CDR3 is TGTGCCAGCAGCCTAAACACCGGGGAGCTGTTTTTT.

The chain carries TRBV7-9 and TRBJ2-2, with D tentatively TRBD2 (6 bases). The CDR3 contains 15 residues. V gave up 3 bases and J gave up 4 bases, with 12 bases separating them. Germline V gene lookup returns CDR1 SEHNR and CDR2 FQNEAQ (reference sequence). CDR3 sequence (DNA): TGTGCCAGCAGCTTCCTTGCGGGGTCCACCGGGGAGCTGTTTTTT. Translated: CASSFLAGSTGELFF.

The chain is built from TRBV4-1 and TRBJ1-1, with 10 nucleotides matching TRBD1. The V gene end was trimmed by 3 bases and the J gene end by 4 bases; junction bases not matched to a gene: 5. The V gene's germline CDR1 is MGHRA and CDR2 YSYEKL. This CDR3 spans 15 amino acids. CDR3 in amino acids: CASSQGTGASTEAFF. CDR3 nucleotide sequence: TGCGCCAGCAGCCAGGGGACAGGGGCGTCCACTGAAGCTTTCTTT.

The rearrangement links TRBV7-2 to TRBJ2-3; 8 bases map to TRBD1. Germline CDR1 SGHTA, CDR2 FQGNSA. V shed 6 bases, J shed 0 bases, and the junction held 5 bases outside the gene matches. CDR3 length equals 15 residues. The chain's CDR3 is CASSRRTGSTDTQYF. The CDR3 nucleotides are TGTGCCAGCAGTAGGAGGACAGGGAGCACAGATACGCAGTATTTT. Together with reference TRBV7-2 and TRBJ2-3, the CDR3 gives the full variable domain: GAGVSQSPSNKVTEKGKDVELRCDPISGHTALYWYRQSLGQGLEFLIYFQGNSAPDKSGLPSDRFSAERTGGSVSTLTIQRTQQEDSAVYLCASSRRTGSTDTQYFGPGTRLTVL.

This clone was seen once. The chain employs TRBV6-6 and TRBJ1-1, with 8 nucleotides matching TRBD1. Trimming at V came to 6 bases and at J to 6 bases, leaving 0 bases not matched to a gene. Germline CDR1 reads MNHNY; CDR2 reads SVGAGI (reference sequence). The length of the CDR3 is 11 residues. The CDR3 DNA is TGTGCCAGCAGGGACAGGGCTGAAGCTTTCTTT. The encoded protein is CASRDRAEAFF.

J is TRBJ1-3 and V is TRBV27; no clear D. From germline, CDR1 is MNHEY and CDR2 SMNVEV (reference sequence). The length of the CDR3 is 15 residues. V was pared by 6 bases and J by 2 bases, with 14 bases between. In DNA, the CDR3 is TGTGCCAGCAGAACGGCGGGGTCCACTGGAAACACCATATATTTT. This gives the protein CASRTAGSTGNTIYF.

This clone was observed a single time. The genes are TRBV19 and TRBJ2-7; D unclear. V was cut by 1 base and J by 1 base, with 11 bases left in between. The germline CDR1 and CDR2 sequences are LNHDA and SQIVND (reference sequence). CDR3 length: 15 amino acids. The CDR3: CASSIGNGGSYEQYF. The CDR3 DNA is TGTGCCAGTAGTATAGGCAACGGCGGTTCCTACGAGCAGTACTTC.

The DNA of the CDR3 is TGTGCCAGTAGCATCCAGGACAGGGGCTACAATGAGCAGTTCTTC. Encoded protein: CASSIQDRGYNEQFF. The chain combines TRBV19 with TRBJ2-1; 9 bases are shared with TRBD1. Germline trimming cut 6 bases from V and 3 bases from J; bases unmatched to any gene: 6. Germline V gene data show CDR1 as LNHDA and CDR2 as SQIVND (reference sequence). The CDR3 spans 15 residues.

CDR3 in amino acids: CATLPGQGPTGELFF. The CDR3 coding sequence is TGTGCCACCTTACCGGGACAGGGTCCCACCGGGGAGCTGTTTTTT. The rearrangement uses TRBV10-3 and TRBJ2-2, with TRBD1 matching over 9 bases. The CDR3 has 15 amino acids. The ends lost 10 bases at V and 4 bases at J; junction bases unmatched: 10. Germline-derived CDR1 and CDR2 are ENHRY and SYGVKD.

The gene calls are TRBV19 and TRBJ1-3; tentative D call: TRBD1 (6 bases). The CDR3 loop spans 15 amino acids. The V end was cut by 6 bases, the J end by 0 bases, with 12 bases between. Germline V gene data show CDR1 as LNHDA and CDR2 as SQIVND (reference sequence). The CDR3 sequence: CASSSTGSSGNTIYF. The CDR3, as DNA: TGTGCCAGTAGCTCGACAGGCAGCTCTGGAAACACCATATATTTT.

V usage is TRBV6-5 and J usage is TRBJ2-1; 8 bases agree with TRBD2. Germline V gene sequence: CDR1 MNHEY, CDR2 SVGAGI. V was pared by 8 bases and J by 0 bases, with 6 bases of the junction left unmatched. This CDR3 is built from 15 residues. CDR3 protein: CASAELAASYNEQFF. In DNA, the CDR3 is TGTGCCAGCGCCGAACTAGCGGCCTCCTACAATGAGCAGTTCTTC.

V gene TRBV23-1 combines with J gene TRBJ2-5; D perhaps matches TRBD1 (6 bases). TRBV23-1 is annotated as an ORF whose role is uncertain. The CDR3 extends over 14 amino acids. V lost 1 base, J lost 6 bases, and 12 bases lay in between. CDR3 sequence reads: CASSQLTGLKTQYF. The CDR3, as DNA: TGCGCCAGCAGTCAATTAACAGGGTTAAAGACCCAGTACTTC.

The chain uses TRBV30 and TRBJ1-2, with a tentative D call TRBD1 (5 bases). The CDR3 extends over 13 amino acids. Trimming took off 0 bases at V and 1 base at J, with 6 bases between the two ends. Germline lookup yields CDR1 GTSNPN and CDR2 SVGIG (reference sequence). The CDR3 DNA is TGTGCCTGGAGTGTGACAGTTAACTATGGCTACACCTTC. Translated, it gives CAWSVTVNYGYTF.

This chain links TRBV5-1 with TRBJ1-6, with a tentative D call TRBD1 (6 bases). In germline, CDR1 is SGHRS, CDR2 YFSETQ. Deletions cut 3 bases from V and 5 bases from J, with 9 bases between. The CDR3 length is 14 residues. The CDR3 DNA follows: TGCGCCAGCAGCTGGTCAGGGGATAATTCACCCCTCCACTTT. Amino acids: CASSWSGDNSPLHF.

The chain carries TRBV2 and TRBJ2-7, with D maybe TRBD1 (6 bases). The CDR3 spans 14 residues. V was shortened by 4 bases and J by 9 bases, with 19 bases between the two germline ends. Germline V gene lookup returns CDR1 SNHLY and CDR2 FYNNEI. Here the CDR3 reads CASSVDRLVLSQYF. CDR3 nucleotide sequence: TGTGCCAGCAGTGTTGACAGGCTGGTTCTGTCGCAGTACTTC.

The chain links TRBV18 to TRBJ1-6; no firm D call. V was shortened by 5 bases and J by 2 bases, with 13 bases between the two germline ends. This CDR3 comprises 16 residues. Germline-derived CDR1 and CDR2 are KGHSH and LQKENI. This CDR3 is CASSSTPNTYNSPLHF. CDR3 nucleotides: TGTGCCAGCTCATCAACACCGAACACCTATAATTCACCCCTCCACTTT.